This T cell receptor beta chain was recovered during a study of cytomegalovirus exposure and HLA in healthy donors. Findings and limits, study-wide: Earlier analysis found most TCR beta V segments productive about 87% or about 30% of the time.

A remark on this clone: Its antigen is currently unknown.

PCR amplification relied on 60 Vbeta primers (plus 13 Jbeta primers). Method: immunoSEQ multiplex PCR; TCRdb's copy keeps in-frame clones and lacks some. Its listing shows 41,000 or so clones. This CDR3 has 18 residues. V was clipped by 3 bases and J by 6 bases, with 25 bases between them. CDR1 and CDR2 from the germline V gene are SGHRS and YFSETQ. This clonotype was obtained from a man aged 25-40 years in good health and CMV-seronegative. Specimen: PBMCs. The chain uses TRBV5-1 and TRBJ1-3; D may be TRBD1 (6 bases). The CDR3 sequence: CASSCVRGGRMTVNTIYF. As DNA, the CDR3 is TGCGCCAGCAGCTGCGTGAGGGGGGGCAGAATGACCGTAAACACCATATATTTT. The complete variable domain, with remaining parts taken from reference TRBV5-1 and TRBJ1-3, reads KAGVTQTPRYLIKTRGQQVTLSCSPISGHRSVSWYQQTPGQGLQFLFEYFSETQRNKGNFPGRFSGRQFSNSRSEMNVSTLELGDSALYLCASSCVRGGRMTVNTIYFGEGSWLTVV.